This T cell receptor beta chain was recovered during a study of Ad26.COV2.S vaccination and SARS-CoV-2 variants. Note on this clone: Its antigen is undetermined.

The protocol was immunoSEQ multiplex PCR, while the TCRdb copy is restricted to in-frame clones and leaves out a portion. The sample includes roughly 40,000 clones, about 80% of them seen just once. Trimming removed 4 bases from V and 7 bases from J, with 13 bases in between. The CDR3 covers 13 residues. Germline CDR1 SQVTM, CDR2 ANQGSEA. Whole-study findings and limits: People who got the vaccine or the placebo had similar non-spike TCR breadth. Spike-specific responses of CD8+ and CD4+ T cells were reported to display substantial breadth after vaccination. Possible underestimation of total T cell responses by the TCR breadth and depth analyses was noted. Spike-specific TCR breadth was greater in vaccine than placebo recipients.

The sample was peripheral blood, taken after recovery from COVID-19. The sequence derives from a human donor who had recovered from COVID-19. This chain links TRBV29-1 with TRBJ1-4; possibly TRBD1 for D (6 bases). CDR3 in DNA: TGCAGCGTTGCTGTGGGGGCTGGTGAAAAACTGTTTTTT. It yields the protein CSVAVGAGEKLFF.